The present entry profiles one T cell receptor (beta chain) with its context. The target of this receptor is not known. Libraries were constructed by the immunoSEQ multiplex PCR assay. For the multiplex PCR, a mixture combining 60 forward primers for TCR Vbeta segments and 13 reverse primers for TCR Jbeta segments was used. A multiplex PCR assay on genomic DNA amplified the CDR3 region of rearranged TCR beta genes. On the Illumina HiSeq System, the amplified TCR beta libraries were sequenced as 87-base-pair reads. Per the authors' processing: A later analysis tallied approximately 87 million unique TCR beta chains across the 700 or so repertoires, and some 12 million of those chains were shared by two or more donors. To remove PCR and sequencing errors, raw reads were error-corrected and collapsed into unique sequences using a nearest-neighbor algorithm that merged closely related sequences. V, D and J gene segments were assigned by aligning CDR3 sequences to IMGT reference sequences. For a sequence to be retained, a match of at least six nucleotides was required to both a V gene segment and a J gene segment. A rearrangement was called productive if the CDR3 had no stop codons and remained in frame with V and J, and every other rearrangement was called non-productive. CDR3 was defined by IMGT convention, running from the second conserved V-encoded cysteine to the conserved J-encoded phenylalanine. Sequences without an unambiguous match to a single V gene segment were excluded from the earlier analysis of about 600 of the donors. In an earlier analysis of about 590 of the donors, a V segment was called functional when productive rearrangements were above 56.7%, and segregating when the standard deviation between donors exceeded 5%. A statistical classification framework was built to diagnose cytomegalovirus status from the catalog of TCR beta chain sequences. V and J gene assignment, in a later analysis, came from comparing TCR nucleotide sequences with IMGT/GENE-DB human TR gene sequences. In a later analysis, CDR3 sequences and most-parsimonious VDJ recombination scenarios were assigned using the TCRdist pipeline. In a later analysis, each TCR beta chain was defined by its CDR3 amino acid sequence together with its V-gene family, and reads lacking a unique V-gene family were excluded. A later analysis removed 550 to 700 highly shared, low-generation-probability nucleotide sequences to deal with suspected cross-contamination and a sequencing artifact. A later analysis calculated a clonal expansion index for each public chain from normalized within-repertoire ranks of inferred template counts. A later analysis computed generation probabilities with a VDJ recombination model fitted to out-of-frame rearrangements, and checked the results against IGoR. In a later analysis, TCR-TCR, TCR-HLA and TCR-CMV co-occurrence was scored with hypergeometric tests, and a repertoire-size bias correction was applied to TCR pairs. A later analysis estimated false discovery rates by permuting HLA or CMV assignments 20 times. In a later analysis, co-occurring TCRs were grouped using DBSCAN, with TCRdist sequence similarity added in when clustering inside HLA-allele-positive subsets. For co-occurrence clustering, repertoires with fewer than 30,000 or more than 120,000 public chains were excluded, along with about five repertoires with anomalous nucleotide sharing. The immuneACCESS repertoire file appears here via TCRdb, limited to in-frame rearrangements. These files lack a portion of the clones; in checked studies, under half of the deficit traces to unresolved V genes, and the cause of the others is not known. From that table come the V and J calls and clone size; the DNA was used to work out D and trimming. The sample table includes some 120,000 clones. The leading ten clones occupy 6.8% of the sample.

The cohort was made up of several hundred healthy bone marrow donors. At the time of sampling, all cohort members were nominally healthy, though unrecorded immune exposures were likely present. The donor was CMV seropositive and was included in the group of 270 or so seropositive cohort members. Each donor provided a peripheral blood sample, and peripheral blood mononuclear cells were used for TCR beta sequencing. Genomic DNA extraction from the blood cell samples was performed with the Qiagen DNeasy Blood Extraction Kit. These data come from a study of cytomegalovirus exposure and HLA in healthy donors (dated by TCRdb to about 2017). Regarding the study in general: According to an earlier analysis of around 600 of the donors, 200 million or so T cells yielded some 120 million unique TCR beta sequences and 250 to 350 Gb of sequence data. A later genetic analysis took genome-wide SNP genotypes for about 55% of the roughly 700 donors and used that subset as a discovery cohort. All discovery cohort repertoires had been generated on a single sequencing platform. Donor age, sex, ethnicity and CMV serostatus were compiled together with the repertoire data. Besides the first cohort of 550 to 750 subjects, a separate validation cohort made up of 120 or so different subjects was used. Among the roughly 400 genotyped donors, about 85% belonged to the genetic ancestry cluster associated with self-reported Caucasian donors. The study aimed to test whether cataloging public T cell receptors could reveal signatures of past pathogen exposure. Using immunosequencing, the study profiled T cell repertoires from roughly 650 subjects and related those repertoires to cytomegalovirus serostatus. Roughly 300 gigabases of sequencing data and roughly 80 million unique TCR sequences made up an early release that covered 640 HLA-typed donors. About five DR-DQ haplotypes were handled as single units for association and clustering, since linkage in the cohort was strong. Rather than drawing on any new phenotypic data, the later analysis identified candidate immune exposures from TCR beta sequences and the way those sequences occurred across donors. An earlier analysis of 587 of the donors used high-throughput TCR beta sequencing to judge whether each TCR beta V gene segment behaved as functional or pseudogenic. On average, 235,054 unique TCR beta nucleotide sequences were sequenced per donor among a few hundred genotyped donors of the cohort, with around 19% of those sequences being non-productive. Both class I and class II loci were covered by HLA typing, at four-digit resolution. The number of typed donors differed by locus: 629-630 for A, B, C, DRB1 and DQB1; approximately 520 for DQA1; approximately 600 for DPA1; and roughly 490 for DPB1. A later analysis re-analyzed previously published TCR beta repertoires from hundreds of donors and added high-resolution HLA genotyping to study TCR occurrence patterns. High-throughput TCR immunosequencing, statistical association of individual TCRs with disease status, and machine learning were combined to predict cytomegalovirus infection status.

What the work shows at the level of the full study, not this receptor alone: In the study, roughly 160 TCR beta chains were listed as associated with cytomegalovirus. In a later analysis, the rate of TCR association differed among HLA loci, with DRB1 alleles having the most associated TCRs and HLA-C alleles having the fewest. Only TCR beta chains were sequenced in this cohort, and the absence of alpha or paired-chain data limited detectable features. Strong co-occurrence of HLA alleles, especially DR and DQ, made assigning TCR associations to individual alleles difficult. Correlated functional status among segregating V segments might reflect linkage disequilibrium, but an unknown experimental factor could not be ruled out. Most TCR sequences were observed very rarely across donors, whereas some public TCRs were present in many individuals. In vitro tests confirmed that a few of the cytomegalovirus-associated TCR beta chains recognize cytomegalovirus antigens. A later genetic analysis reported fewer N-insertions in productive TCRs among donors in an Asian-associated ancestry cluster than the roughly 690-donor mean. In an earlier analysis of about 600 of the donors, most TCR beta V segments appeared in productive rearrangements about 90% or about 30% of the time, broadly matching IMGT annotations. The classifier was reported to diagnose cytomegalovirus status with high specificity and sensitivity in both the original cohort and the validation cohort. At a false discovery rate of 0.05, a later analysis linked 16,951 TCR beta sequences to specific HLA alleles. In a later analysis, most CMV-associated TCR beta chains were found to appear HLA-restricted, with HLA associations seemingly driven largely by CMV exposure. In a later analysis, HLA-associated TCR beta chains were found to be more clonally expanded and to have lower generation probabilities than equally common non-associated chains. A cluster of highly shared sequence variants was judged likely to be a technical artifact of the sequencing pipeline. A later analysis reported that several top co-occurrence clusters appeared linked to parvovirus B19, influenza, CMV and Epstein-Barr virus. For the cohort, immune exposure information was limited to CMV serostatus. Sequencing depth was assumed to be roughly uniform across donors in the presence/absence analyses, though that assumption may not hold. The authors suggested that the approach could potentially be generalized to other disease states and immunological phenotypes. Because some donors lacked HLA typing at each locus, the association tests relied only on the typed subset. In a later genetic analysis, a missense DCLRE1C variant was associated with V-gene and J-gene trimming of TCR beta chains, and the association was replicated in an independent cohort. A further reported finding was that TCR beta sequences accurately predicted the HLA-A and HLA-B alleles for most subjects in the first cohort. Because counts were too low, roughly 18 rarely observed V segments, including chromosome 9 orphons, were left out of the earlier analysis of a few hundred of the donors.

The sequencing sample was made of PBMCs. The TCR originated in a man between 40 and 49 years old in good health and CMV-seropositive.

The CDR3 protein: CASCSGRGETQYF. The nucleotide sequence reads as follows: TGTGCCAGCTGTAGCGGGAGGGGAGAGACCCAGTACTTC. The chain couples TRBV2 to TRBJ2-5, with 11 central nucleotides matching TRBD2. Its CDR3 holds 13 amino acids, cysteine through phenylalanine. Of the read, only the CDR3 DNA is kept; its 39 bases are in frame from base 1. For CDR1 and CDR2, the germline V gene lists SNHLY and FYNNEI. For this chain, trimming is 8 bases at the V end and 4 bases at the J end, and the number of junction bases without a gene match is 3.